This is a list of T cell receptor beta chains from one sample in a study of blood T cell repertoires in COVID-19. Measured with immunoSEQ multiplex PCR; TCRdb has only the in-frame clones, and not every one. This table holds fewer than 350,000 clones, around 90% found once. Sequences were obtained from peripheral blood. These receptors were collected from a young man with active or convalescent COVID-19. Both conserved end residues are part of each CDR3. Fields, in order: V gene, D gene, clone size, J gene, CDR3 protein, CDR3 DNA. A D gene is named only where the DNA matches it firmly. Clone size appears in some rows only: once, few, many, or a class for an expanded clone.

V: TRBV5-1; D: TRBD1; size: .; J: TRBJ2-7; CDR3: CASSVDRDAYEQYF; DNA: TGCGCCAGCAGCGTAGACAGGGACGCCTACGAGCAGTACTTC
V: TRBV10-3; D: .; size: once; J: TRBJ2-7; CDR3: CAISSQRPRSYEQYF; DNA: TGTGCCATCAGTTCCCAGAGGCCGCGATCCTACGAGCAGTACTTC
V: TRBV5-1; D: TRBD1; size: .; J: TRBJ1-1; CDR3: CASSLEQGANTEAFF; DNA: TGCGCCAGCAGCTTGGAGCAGGGGGCGAACACTGAAGCTTTCTTT
V: TRBV27; D: TRBD1; size: .; J: TRBJ1-1; CDR3: CASSRPGGTEAFF; DNA: TGTGCCAGCAGTAGACCAGGGGGGACTGAAGCTTTCTTT
V: TRBV10-2; D: TRBD2; size: .; J: TRBJ2-5; CDR3: CASMRTSGVETQYF; DNA: TGCGCCAGCATGAGGACTAGCGGGGTTGAGACCCAGTACTTC
V: TRBV7-9; D: .; size: .; J: TRBJ1-1; CDR3: CASSYYPAFF; DNA: TGTGCCAGCAGCTACTACCCTGCTTTCTTT
V: TRBV2; D: TRBD1; size: .; J: TRBJ1-6; CDR3: CASNGQGVDNSPLHF; DNA: TGTGCCAGCAATGGACAGGGGGTTGATAATTCACCCCTCCACTTT
V: TRBV18; D: TRBD2; size: .; J: TRBJ2-5; CDR3: CASSPLLAGLKETQYF; DNA: TGTGCCAGCTCACCTCTACTAGCGGGGCTTAAAGAGACCCAGTACTTC
V: TRBV27; D: .; size: .; J: TRBJ1-3; CDR3: CASSSLSRGRFNYSGNTIYF; DNA: TGTGCCAGCAGTTCCTTATCCAGGGGCCGATTTAATTACTCTGGAAACACCATATATTTT
V: TRBV11-2; D: .; size: .; J: TRBJ1-6; CDR3: CASSLDMGQPNHSPLHF; DNA: TGTGCCAGCAGCTTAGATATGGGCCAGCCGAATCATTCACCCCTCCACTTT
V: TRBV3-1/TRBV3-2; D: TRBD2; size: .; J: TRBJ2-3; CDR3: CASSPSPGLAGGMNTQYF; DNA: TGTGCCAGCAGCCCCAGCCCGGGACTAGCGGGGGGGATGAATACGCAGTATTTT
V: TRBV4-3; D: .; size: .; J: TRBJ2-5; CDR3: CASSPSVGGGKETQYF; DNA: TGCGCCAGCAGCCCTTCGGTGGGCGGGGGCAAAGAGACCCAGTACTTC
V: TRBV28; D: TRBD1; size: .; J: TRBJ2-7; CDR3: CASIGPGTGRSYEQYF; DNA: TGTGCCAGCATCGGACCCGGGACAGGGCGTTCCTACGAGCAGTACTTC
V: TRBV11-2; D: .; size: .; J: TRBJ2-3; CDR3: CASSVITDTQYF; DNA: TGTGCCAGCAGCGTTATCACAGATACGCAGTATTTT
V: TRBV4-1; D: TRBD1; size: few; J: TRBJ1-1; CDR3: CASRGTGGNTEAFF; DNA: TGCGCCAGCAGGGGTACAGGGGGCAACACTGAAGCTTTCTTT
V: TRBV7-2; D: TRBD1; size: .; J: TRBJ1-1; CDR3: CASSATGTGAPEAFF; DNA: TGTGCCAGCAGCGCCACCGGGACAGGGGCCCCTGAAGCTTTCTTT
V: TRBV14; D: .; size: .; J: TRBJ2-5; CDR3: CASSQSWVKGKSRQETQYF; DNA: TGTGCCAGCAGCCAATCATGGGTCAAGGGGAAATCTCGGCAAGAGACCCAGTACTTC
V: TRBV7-6; D: TRBD1; size: .; J: TRBJ1-1; CDR3: CASSLGTGTSTEAFF; DNA: TGTGCCAGCAGCTTAGGGACAGGGACCAGCACTGAAGCTTTCTTT
V: TRBV5-1; D: TRBD1; size: .; J: TRBJ1-5; CDR3: CASSASGGGQPQHF; DNA: TGCGCCAGCAGCGCGAGCGGAGGGGGCCAGCCCCAGCATTTT
V: TRBV12-3/TRBV12-4; D: .; size: .; J: TRBJ2-3; CDR3: CASRSTADTQYF; DNA: TGTGCCAGCAGAAGTACAGCAGATACGCAGTATTTT
V: TRBV2; D: TRBD2; size: .; J: TRBJ2-1; CDR3: CASSDRPSGGAVDEQFF; DNA: TGTGCCAGCAGTGACAGGCCTAGCGGGGGGGCCGTGGATGAGCAGTTCTTC
V: TRBV4-1; D: .; size: .; J: TRBJ2-7; CDR3: CASSQKGKLPGDEQYF; DNA: TGCGCCAGCAGCCAGAAAGGGAAACTGCCAGGGGACGAGCAGTACTTC
V: TRBV9; D: TRBD2; size: .; J: TRBJ2-1; CDR3: CASSVEGTINNEQFF; DNA: TGTGCCAGCAGCGTAGAAGGGACTATAAACAATGAGCAGTTCTTC
V: TRBV3-1/TRBV3-2; D: .; size: .; J: TRBJ1-2; CDR3: CASSQGGAYGYTF; DNA: TGTGCCAGCAGCCAAGGGGGAGCCTATGGCTACACCTTC
V: TRBV11-2; D: .; size: .; J: TRBJ1-3; CDR3: CASSFLAAPGNTIYF; DNA: TGTGCCAGCAGCTTTCTGGCGGCCCCTGGAAACACCATATATTTT
V: TRBV7-2; D: .; size: few; J: TRBJ2-7; CDR3: CASSTSSYEQYF; DNA: TGTGCCAGCAGCACGAGCTCCTACGAGCAGTACTTC
V: TRBV11-2; D: TRBD2; size: .; J: TRBJ2-7; CDR3: CASSLVSGAYEQYF; DNA: TGTGCCAGCAGCTTAGTTAGCGGGGCCTACGAGCAGTACTTC
V: TRBV18; D: TRBD1; size: .; J: TRBJ2-7; CDR3: CASSPPTGSPYEQYF; DNA: TGTGCCAGCTCACCACCGACAGGGTCCCCCTACGAGCAGTACTTC
V: TRBV13; D: TRBD1; size: .; J: TRBJ2-7; CDR3: CASSLGGQSYEQYF; DNA: TGTGCCAGCAGCTTAGGGGGACAGTCCTACGAGCAGTACTTC
V: TRBV28; D: .; size: .; J: TRBJ1-1; CDR3: CASFPGARGNTEAFF; DNA: TGTGCCAGCTTCCCCGGGGCCAGGGGGAACACTGAAGCTTTCTTT
V: TRBV27; D: TRBD1; size: once; J: TRBJ2-3; CDR3: CASSPPTATGATDTQYF; DNA: TGTGCCAGCAGTCCGCCCACCGCGACAGGGGCCACAGATACGCAGTATTTT
V: TRBV6-2/TRBV6-3; D: .; size: .; J: TRBJ1-2; CDR3: CASSYSSPLGQTDGYTF; DNA: TGTGCCAGCAGTTACTCCTCGCCATTGGGGCAGACCGATGGCTACACCTTC
V: TRBV15; D: TRBD1; size: .; J: TRBJ1-2; CDR3: CATSRVFLRDRVDQSYGYTF; DNA: TGTGCCACCAGCAGAGTATTTCTCAGGGACAGGGTTGATCAGAGCTATGGCTACACCTTC
V: TRBV14; D: .; size: .; J: TRBJ1-2; CDR3: CASSHQARGLGDGYTF; DNA: TGTGCCAGCAGCCACCAAGCACGGGGGTTGGGTGATGGCTACACCTTC
V: TRBV18; D: TRBD1; size: .; J: TRBJ1-1; CDR3: CASSSTGLVTEAFF; DNA: TGTGCCAGCTCATCGACAGGGTTGGTCACTGAAGCTTTCTTT
V: TRBV5-6; D: TRBD2; size: .; J: TRBJ2-1; CDR3: CASSLLAGGQFF; DNA: TGTGCCAGCAGCTTACTAGCGGGGGGACAGTTCTTC